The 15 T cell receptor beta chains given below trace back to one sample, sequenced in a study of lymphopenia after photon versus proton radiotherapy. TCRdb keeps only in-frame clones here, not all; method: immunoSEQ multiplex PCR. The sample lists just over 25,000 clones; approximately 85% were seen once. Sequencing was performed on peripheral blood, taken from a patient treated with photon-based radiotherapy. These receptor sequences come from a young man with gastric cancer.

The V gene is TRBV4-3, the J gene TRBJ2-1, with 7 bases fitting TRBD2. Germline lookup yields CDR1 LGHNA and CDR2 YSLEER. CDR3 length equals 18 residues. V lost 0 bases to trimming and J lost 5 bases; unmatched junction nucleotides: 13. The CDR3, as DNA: TGCGCCAGCAGCCAAGATGGCCTGAGTAGCGGGCCAAACAATGAGCAGTTCTTC. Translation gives CASSQDGLSSGPNNEQFF.

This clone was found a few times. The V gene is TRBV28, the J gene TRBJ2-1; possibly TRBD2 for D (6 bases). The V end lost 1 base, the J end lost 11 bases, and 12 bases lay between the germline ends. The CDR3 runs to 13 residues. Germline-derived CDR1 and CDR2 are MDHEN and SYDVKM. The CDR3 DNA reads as TGTGCCAGCAGTTTATTGGCGAGGACTAAGCAGTTCTTC. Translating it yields CASSLLARTKQFF.

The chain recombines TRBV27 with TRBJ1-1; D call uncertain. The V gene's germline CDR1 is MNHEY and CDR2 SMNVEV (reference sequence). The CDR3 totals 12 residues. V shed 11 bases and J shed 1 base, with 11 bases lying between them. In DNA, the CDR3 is TGTGCCTCCCGAGATGCGAACACTGAAGCTTTCTTT. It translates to CASRDANTEAFF.

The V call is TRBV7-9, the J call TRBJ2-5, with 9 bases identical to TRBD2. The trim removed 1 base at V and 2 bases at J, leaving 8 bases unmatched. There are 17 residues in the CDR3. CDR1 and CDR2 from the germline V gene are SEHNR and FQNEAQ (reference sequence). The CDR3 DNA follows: TGTGCCAGCAGCTTAGGGGCTAGCGGGGCTCCTCAAGAGACCCAGTACTTC. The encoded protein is CASSLGASGAPQETQYF.

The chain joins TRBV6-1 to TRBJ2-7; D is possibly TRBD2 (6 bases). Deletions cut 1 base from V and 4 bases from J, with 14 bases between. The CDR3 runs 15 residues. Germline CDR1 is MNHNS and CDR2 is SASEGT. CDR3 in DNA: TGTGCCAGCAGTGAAGAATTGCCGGGAGATTACGAGCAGTACTTC. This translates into CASSEELPGDYEQYF.

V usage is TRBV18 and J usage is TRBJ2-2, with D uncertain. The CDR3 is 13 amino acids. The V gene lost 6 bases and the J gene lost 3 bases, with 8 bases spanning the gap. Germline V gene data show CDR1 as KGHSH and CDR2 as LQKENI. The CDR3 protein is CASSVPDTGELFF. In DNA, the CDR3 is TGTGCCAGCTCGGTCCCGGACACCGGGGAGCTGTTTTTT.

The CDR3 DNA follows: TGCGCCAGCAGAGGGGACCCTGGAACAGATACGCAGTATTTT. It specifies CASRGDPGTDTQYF. The genes are TRBV5-1 and TRBJ2-3; TRBD1 or TRBD2 may be the D gene (5 bases each). CDR3 length: 14 residues. V lost 5 bases to trimming and J lost 3 bases, with 13 bases between them. Germline V gene sequence: CDR1 SGHRS, CDR2 YFSETQ.

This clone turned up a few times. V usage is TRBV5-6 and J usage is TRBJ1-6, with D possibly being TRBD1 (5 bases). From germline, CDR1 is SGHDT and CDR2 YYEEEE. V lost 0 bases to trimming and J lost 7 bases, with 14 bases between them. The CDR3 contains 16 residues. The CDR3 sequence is CASSLEGAGGNSPLHF. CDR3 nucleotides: TGTGCCAGCAGCTTGGAAGGGGCAGGTGGAAATTCACCCCTCCACTTT.

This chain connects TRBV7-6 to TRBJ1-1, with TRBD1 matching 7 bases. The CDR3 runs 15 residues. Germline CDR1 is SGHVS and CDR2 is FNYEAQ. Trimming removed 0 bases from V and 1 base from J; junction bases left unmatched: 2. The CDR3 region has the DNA TGTGCCAGCAGCTTAGCAACAGGGGCGAACACTGAAGCTTTCTTT. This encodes CASSLATGANTEAFF.

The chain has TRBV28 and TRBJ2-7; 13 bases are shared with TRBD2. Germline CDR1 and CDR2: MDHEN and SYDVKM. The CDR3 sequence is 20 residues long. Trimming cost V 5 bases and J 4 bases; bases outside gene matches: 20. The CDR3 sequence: CASSPLGLAGEGILVYEQYF. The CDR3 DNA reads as TGTGCCAGCAGTCCACTAGGACTAGCGGGAGAAGGTATTCTTGTTTACGAGCAGTACTTC.

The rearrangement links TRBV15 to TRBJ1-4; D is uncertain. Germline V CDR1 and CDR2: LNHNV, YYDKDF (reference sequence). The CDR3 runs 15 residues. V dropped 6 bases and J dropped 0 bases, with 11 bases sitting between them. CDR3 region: CATRITPATNEKLFF. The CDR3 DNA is TGTGCCACCAGAATTACCCCTGCAACTAATGAAAAACTGTTTTTT.

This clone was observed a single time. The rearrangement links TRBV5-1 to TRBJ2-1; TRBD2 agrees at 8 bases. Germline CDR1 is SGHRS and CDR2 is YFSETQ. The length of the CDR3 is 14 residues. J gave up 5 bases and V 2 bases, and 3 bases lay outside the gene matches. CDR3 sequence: CASSFTSGNNEQFF. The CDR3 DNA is TGCGCCAGCAGCTTTACTAGCGGCAACAATGAGCAGTTCTTC.

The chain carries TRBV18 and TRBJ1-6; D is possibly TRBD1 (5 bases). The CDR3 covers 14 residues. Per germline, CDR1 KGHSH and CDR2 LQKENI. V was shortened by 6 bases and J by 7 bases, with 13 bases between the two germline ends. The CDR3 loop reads CASSSGISNSPLHF. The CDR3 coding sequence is TGTGCCAGCTCGTCAGGGATTAGCAATTCACCCCTCCACTTT.

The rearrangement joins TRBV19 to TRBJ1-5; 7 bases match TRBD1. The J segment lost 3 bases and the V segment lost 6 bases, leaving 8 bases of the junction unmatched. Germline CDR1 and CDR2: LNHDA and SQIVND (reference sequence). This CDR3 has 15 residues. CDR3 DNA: TGTGCCAGTAGGGGGGGACAGACCATCAATCAGCCCCAGCATTTT. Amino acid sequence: CASRGGQTINQPQHF.

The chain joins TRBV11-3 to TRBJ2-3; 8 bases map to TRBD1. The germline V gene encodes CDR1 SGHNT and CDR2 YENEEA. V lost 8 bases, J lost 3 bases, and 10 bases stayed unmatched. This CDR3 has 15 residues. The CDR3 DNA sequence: TGTGCCAGCGTAGCAGGGGGCCTAGGGACAGATACGCAGTATTTT. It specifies CASVAGGLGTDTQYF.